The clone carrying this TCR beta chain turned up a few times. Using its own MiXCR run on the RT-PCR reads, TCRdb lists one record per CDR3 protein. Here the sample spans some 800,000 distinct CDR3 sequences, around 20% being singletons. The data were taken from a study of response to subunit inactivated influenza vaccine. This CDR3 has 13 amino acids. Germline-derived CDR1 and CDR2 are MGHRA and YSYEKL. The V gene lost 0 bases and the J gene lost 8 bases, with 5 bases spanning the gap. The sequence was collected from a man between 50 and 59 years old who received an inactivated influenza vaccine. Specimen: PBMCs from blood, collected around 5 days after vaccination. The chain joins TRBV4-1 to TRBJ1-6; no reliable D call. The CDR3 region is CASSQDEDSPLHF. Here the CDR3 DNA reads TGCGCCAGCAGCCAAGATGAAGATTCACCCCTCCACTTT.